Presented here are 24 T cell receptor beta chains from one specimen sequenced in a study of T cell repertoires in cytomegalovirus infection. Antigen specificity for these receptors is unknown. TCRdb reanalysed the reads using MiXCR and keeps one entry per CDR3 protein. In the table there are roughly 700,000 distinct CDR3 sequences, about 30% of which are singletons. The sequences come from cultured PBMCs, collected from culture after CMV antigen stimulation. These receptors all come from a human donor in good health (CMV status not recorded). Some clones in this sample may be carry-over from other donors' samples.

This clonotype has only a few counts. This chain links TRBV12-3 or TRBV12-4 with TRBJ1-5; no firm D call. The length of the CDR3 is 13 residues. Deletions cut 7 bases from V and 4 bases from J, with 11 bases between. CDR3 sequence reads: CASTERANQPQHF. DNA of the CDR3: TGTGCCAGCACCGAAAGGGCAAATCAGCCCCAGCATTTT.

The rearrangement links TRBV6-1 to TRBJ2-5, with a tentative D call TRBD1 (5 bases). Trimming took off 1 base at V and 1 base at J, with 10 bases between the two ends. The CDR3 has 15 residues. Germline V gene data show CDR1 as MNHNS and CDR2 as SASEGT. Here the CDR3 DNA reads TGTGCCAGCAGTGAAGTTTTTGACAGCCAAGAGACCCAGTACTTC. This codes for CASSEVFDSQETQYF.

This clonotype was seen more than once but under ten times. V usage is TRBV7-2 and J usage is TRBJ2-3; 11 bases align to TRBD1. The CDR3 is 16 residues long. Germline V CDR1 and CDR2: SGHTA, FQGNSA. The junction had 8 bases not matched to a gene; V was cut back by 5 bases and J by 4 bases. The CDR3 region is CASSLNGQGASDTQYF. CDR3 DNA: TGTGCCAGCAGCCTAAACGGACAGGGGGCGTCAGATACGCAGTATTTT.

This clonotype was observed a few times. The CDR3 nucleotides are TGTGCCAGTAGTATCGGTTCCACTCCCTACGAGCAGTACTTC. Protein product: CASSIGSTPYEQYF. The V gene is TRBV19, the J gene TRBJ2-7; D is undetermined. Between the trimmed V and J ends, which lost 3 bases and 2 bases, there was a span of 11 bases. Germline lookup yields CDR1 LNHDA and CDR2 SQIVND (reference sequence). This CDR3 region has 14 residues.

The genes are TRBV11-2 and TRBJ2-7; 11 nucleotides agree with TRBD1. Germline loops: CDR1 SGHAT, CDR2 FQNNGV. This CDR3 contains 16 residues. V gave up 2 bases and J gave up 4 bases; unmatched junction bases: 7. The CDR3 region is CASSLSVGTGGYEQYF. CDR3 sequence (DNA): TGTGCCAGCAGCTTATCCGTCGGGACAGGGGGTTACGAGCAGTACTTC. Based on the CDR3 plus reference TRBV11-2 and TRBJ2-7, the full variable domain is EAGVAQSPRYKIIEKRQSVAFWCNPISGHATLYWYQQILGQGPKLLIQFQNNGVVDDSQLPKDRFSAERLKGVDSTLKIQPAKLEDSAVYLCASSLSVGTGGYEQYFGPGTRLTVT.

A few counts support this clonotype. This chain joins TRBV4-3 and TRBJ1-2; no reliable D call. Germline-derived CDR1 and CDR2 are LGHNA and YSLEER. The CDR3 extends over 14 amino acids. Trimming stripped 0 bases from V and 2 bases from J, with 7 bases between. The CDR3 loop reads CASSQDHPNYGYTF. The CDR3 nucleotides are TGCGCCAGCAGCCAAGATCACCCGAACTATGGCTACACCTTC.

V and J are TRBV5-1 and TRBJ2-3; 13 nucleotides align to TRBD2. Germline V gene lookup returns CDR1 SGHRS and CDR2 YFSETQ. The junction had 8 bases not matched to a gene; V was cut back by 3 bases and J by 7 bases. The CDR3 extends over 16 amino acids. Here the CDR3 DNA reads TGCGCCAGCAGCTCCTTACTAGCGGGGGGGCGAAATACGCAGTATTTT. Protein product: CASSSLLAGGRNTQYF.

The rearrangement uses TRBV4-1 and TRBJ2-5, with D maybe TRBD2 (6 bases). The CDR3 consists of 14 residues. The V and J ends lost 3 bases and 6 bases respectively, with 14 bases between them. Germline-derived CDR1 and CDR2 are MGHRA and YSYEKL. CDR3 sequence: CASSHSGPGKTQYF. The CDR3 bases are TGCGCCAGCAGCCACAGCGGGCCGGGAAAGACCCAGTACTTC.

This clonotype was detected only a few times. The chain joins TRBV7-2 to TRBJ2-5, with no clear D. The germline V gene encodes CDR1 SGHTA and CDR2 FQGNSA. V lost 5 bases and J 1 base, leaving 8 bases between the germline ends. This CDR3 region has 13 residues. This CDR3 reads CASSLLIQETQYF. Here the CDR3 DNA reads TGTGCCAGCAGCCTATTAATCCAAGAGACCCAGTACTTC.

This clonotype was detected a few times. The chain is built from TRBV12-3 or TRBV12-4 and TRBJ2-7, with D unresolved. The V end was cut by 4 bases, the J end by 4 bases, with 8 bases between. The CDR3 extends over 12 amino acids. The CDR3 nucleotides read TGTGCCAGCAGTTACAGAATTTACGAGCAGTACTTC. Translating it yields CASSYRIYEQYF.

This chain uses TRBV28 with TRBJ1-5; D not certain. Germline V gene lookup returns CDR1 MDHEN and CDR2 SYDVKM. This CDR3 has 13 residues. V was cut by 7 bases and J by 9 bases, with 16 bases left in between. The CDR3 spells CASTSTTGWPQHF. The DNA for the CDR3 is TGTGCCAGCACCTCCACGACGGGTTGGCCCCAGCATTTT.

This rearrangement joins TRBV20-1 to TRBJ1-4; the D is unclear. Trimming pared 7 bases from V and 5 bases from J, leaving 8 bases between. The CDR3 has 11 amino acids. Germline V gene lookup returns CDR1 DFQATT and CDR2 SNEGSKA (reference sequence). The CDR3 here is CSVAGNEKLFF. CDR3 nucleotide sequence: TGCAGTGTGGCGGGGAATGAAAAACTGTTTTTT.

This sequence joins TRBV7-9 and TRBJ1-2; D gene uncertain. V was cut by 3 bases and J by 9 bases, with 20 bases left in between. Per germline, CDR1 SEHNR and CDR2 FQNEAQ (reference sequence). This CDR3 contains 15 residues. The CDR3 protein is CASSLVAARRYSYTF. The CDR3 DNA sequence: TGTGCCAGCAGCTTGGTTGCCGCCCGACGTTACAGCTACACCTTC.

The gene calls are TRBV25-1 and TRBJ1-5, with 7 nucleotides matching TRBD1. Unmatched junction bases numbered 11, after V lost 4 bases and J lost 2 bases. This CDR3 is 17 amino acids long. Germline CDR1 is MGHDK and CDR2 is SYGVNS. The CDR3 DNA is TGTGCCAGCAGTGCCTGGGGGGACAGTGATGGCAATCAGCCCCAGCATTTT. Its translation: CASSAWGDSDGNQPQHF.

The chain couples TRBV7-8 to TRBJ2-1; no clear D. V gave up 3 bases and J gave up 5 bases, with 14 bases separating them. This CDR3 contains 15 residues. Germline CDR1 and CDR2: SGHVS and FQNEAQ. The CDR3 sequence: CASSFRDPRNNEQFF. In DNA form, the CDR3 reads TGTGCCAGCAGCTTCCGCGACCCCCGGAACAATGAGCAGTTCTTC. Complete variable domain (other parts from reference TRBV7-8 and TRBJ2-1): GAGVSQSPRYKVAKRGQDVALRCDPISGHVSLFWYQQALGQGPEFLTYFQNEAQLDKSGLPSDRFFAERPEGSVSTLKIQRTQQEDSAVYLCASSFRDPRNNEQFFGPGTRLTVL.

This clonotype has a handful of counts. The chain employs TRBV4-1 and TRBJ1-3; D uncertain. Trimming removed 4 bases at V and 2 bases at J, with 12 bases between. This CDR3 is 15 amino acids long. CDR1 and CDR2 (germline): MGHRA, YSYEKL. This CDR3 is CASSRNPVAGNTIYF. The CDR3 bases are TGCGCCAGCAGCCGTAACCCGGTGGCTGGAAACACCATATATTTT.

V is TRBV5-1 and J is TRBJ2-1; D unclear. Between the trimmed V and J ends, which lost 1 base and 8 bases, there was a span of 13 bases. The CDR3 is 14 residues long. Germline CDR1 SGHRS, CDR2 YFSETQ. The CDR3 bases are TGCGCCAGCAGCTTGTTACCGGAAAGGCATGAGCAGTTCTTC. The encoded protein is CASSLLPERHEQFF.

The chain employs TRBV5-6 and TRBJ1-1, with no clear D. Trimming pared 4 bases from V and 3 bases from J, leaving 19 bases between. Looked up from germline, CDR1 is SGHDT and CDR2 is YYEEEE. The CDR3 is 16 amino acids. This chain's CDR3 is CASSLGFGSYHTEAFF. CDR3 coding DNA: TGTGCCAGCAGCCTCGGCTTTGGGAGTTATCACACTGAAGCTTTCTTT.

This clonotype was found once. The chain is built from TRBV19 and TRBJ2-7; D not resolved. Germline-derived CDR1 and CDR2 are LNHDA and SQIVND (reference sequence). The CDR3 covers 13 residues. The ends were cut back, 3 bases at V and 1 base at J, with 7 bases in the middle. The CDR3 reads CASSMVGSYEQYF. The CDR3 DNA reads TGTGCCAGTAGTATGGTAGGTTCCTACGAGCAGTACTTC.

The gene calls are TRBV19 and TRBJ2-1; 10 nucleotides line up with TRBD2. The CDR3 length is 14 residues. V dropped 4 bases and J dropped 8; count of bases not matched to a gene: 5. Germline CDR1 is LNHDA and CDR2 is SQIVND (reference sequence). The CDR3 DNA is TGTGCCAGTAGTAGAAGCGGGAGGGCCCATGAGCAGTTCTTC. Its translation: CASSRSGRAHEQFF.

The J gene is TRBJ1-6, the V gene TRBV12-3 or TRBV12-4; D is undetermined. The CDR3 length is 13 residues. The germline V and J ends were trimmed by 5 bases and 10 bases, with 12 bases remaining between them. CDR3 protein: CASSPSFRSPLHF. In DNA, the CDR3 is TGTGCCAGCAGTCCCAGTTTTCGGTCACCCCTCCACTTT.

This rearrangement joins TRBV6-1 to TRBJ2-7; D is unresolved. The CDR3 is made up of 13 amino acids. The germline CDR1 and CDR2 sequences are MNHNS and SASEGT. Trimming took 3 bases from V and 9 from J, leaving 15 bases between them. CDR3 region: CASSDGRIRWQYF. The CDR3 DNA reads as TGTGCCAGCAGTGACGGCCGGATCCGTTGGCAGTACTTC.

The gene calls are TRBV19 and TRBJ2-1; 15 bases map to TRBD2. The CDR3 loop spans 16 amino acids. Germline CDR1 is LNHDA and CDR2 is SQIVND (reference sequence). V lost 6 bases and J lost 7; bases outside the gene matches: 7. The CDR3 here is CASSYTGLAGGNEQFF. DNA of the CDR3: TGTGCCAGTAGCTATACCGGACTAGCGGGGGGGAATGAGCAGTTCTTC. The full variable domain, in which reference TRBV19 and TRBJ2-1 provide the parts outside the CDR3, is DGGITQSPKYLFRKEGQNVTLSCEQNLNHDAMYWYRQDPGQGLRLIYYSQIVNDFQKGDIAEGYSVSREKKESFPLTVTSAQKNPTAFYLCASSYTGLAGGNEQFFGPGTRLTVL.

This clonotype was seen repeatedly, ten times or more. This CDR3 reads CASSVQASTIDTQYF. Here the CDR3 DNA reads TGTGCCAGCAGCGTACAAGCCTCTACCATCGATACGCAGTATTTT. This sequence joins TRBV7-8 and TRBJ2-3; no reliable D call. The CDR3 consists of 15 residues. Trimming cost V 5 bases and J 6 bases, with 18 bases left between them. The germline V gene encodes CDR1 SGHVS and CDR2 FQNEAQ.